The rows below give T cell receptor beta chains drawn from one sample of a study of T-cell memory formation after mild COVID-19. Via MiXCR, TCRdb re-called the 5' RACE reads, giving one row per CDR3 protein. The data hold around 320,000 distinct CDR3 sequences, with just under 20% observed a single time. Sequenced sample: PBMCs or a T cell subset sorted from them (not recorded which). The receptor set was obtained from a man younger than 30 who had mild COVID-19 (a few samples of this study predate the infection). Cell type and time point are not known. CDR3s include the opening cysteine and the closing phenylalanine or tryptophan. Each record gives: J gene, V gene, D gene, clone size, CDR3 length, CDR3 DNA, CDR3 protein. The D gene is left open where the match is weak. Only some rows state a clone size, as once, few, many or a class for expanded clones.

>TRBJ2-2|TRBV5-1|-|-|17
TGCGCCAGCAGCTTCAGGGGCCCCGCACCTGACACCGGGGAGCTGTTTTTT
CASSFRGPAPDTGELFF
>TRBJ2-4|TRBV7-9|TRBD1|-|16
TGTGCCAGCAGCTTCGGGACAGGGGTAGCCAAAAACATTCAGTACTTC
CASSFGTGVAKNIQYF
>TRBJ2-7|TRBV7-7|-|-|13
TGTGCCAGCAGCGCGAATTCGAACTACGAGCAGTACTTC
CASSANSNYEQYF
>TRBJ2-3|TRBV7-2|-|few|14
TGTGCCAGCAGTTCCCGCCCCGCCACAGATACGCAGTATTTT
CASSSRPATDTQYF
>TRBJ1-2|TRBV5-1|-|few|12
TGCGCCAGCAGCTCCGCCAGGGGTGGCTACACCTTC
CASSSARGGYTF
>TRBJ1-1|TRBV20-1|TRBD1|many|16
TGCAGTGCAAAACTTACAGGGGACGGTTGCTGCACTGAAGCTTTCTTT
CSAKLTGDGCCTEAFF
>TRBJ2-5|TRBV29-1|-|-|13
TGCAGCGTTGGACTAGGTCGCGAAGAGACCCAGTACTTC
CSVGLGREETQYF
>TRBJ2-6|TRBV4-3|TRBD1|once|19
TGCGCCAGCAGCCAGCAGGGGGCCGGACTTGTAGCTGGGGCCAACGTCCTGACTTTC
CASSQQGAGLVAGANVLTF
>TRBJ1-1|TRBV4-2|TRBD1|-|16
TGTGCCAGCAGCCAGCACAGGGGGGGGAGAAACACTGAAGCTTTCTTT
CASSQHRGGRNTEAFF
>TRBJ2-4|TRBV12-3/TRBV12-4|TRBD1|many|18
TGTGCCAGCATCCCCCTGGGGACAGGTCGAACAGCCAAAAACATTCAGTACTTC
CASIPLGTGRTAKNIQYF
>TRBJ1-1|TRBV6-5|-|-|14
TGCGCCAGCAGCCCCCCAGCAGGGAGCACTGAAGCTTTCTTT
CASSPPAGSTEAFF
>TRBJ2-1|TRBV2|-|few|13
TGTGCCAGCAGTGAATTCGGCCGTACGGAACATTTCTTC
CASSEFGRTEHFF
>TRBJ2-1|TRBV28|-|few|15
TGTGCCAGCAGCCCGCTAAGGGGGTCCTACAATGAGCAGTTCTTC
CASSPLRGSYNEQFF
>TRBJ1-5|TRBV7-8|-|-|17
TGTGCCAGCAGCTTAGAGAGCAGGGACCGAAGCAATCAGCCCCAGCATTTT
CASSLESRDRSNQPQHF
>TRBJ1-2|TRBV18|TRBD1|-|16
TGTGCCAGCTCACCTCGGACAGGGGGAGCTAACTATGGCTACACCTTC
CASSPRTGGANYGYTF
>TRBJ2-5|TRBV5-1|-|few|14
TGCGCCAGCAGCCCGGGTGGGACCTTGGAGACCCAGTACTTC
CASSPGGTLETQYF
>TRBJ2-1|TRBV4-2|TRBD2|-|16
TGTGCCAGCAGCCAATCTATAGGCGGGGGGATCAATGAGCAGTTCTTC
CASSQSIGGGINEQFF
>TRBJ1-6|TRBV12-3/TRBV12-4|-|-|14
TGTGCCAGCAGCCCGGGCAGGGGACGCTCACCCCTCCACTTT
CASSPGRGRSPLHF
>TRBJ1-6|TRBV3-1|TRBD1|-|15
TGTGCCAGCAGCCAATGGGGACAGGATAATTCACCCCTCCACTTT
CASSQWGQDNSPLHF
>TRBJ2-1|TRBV27|TRBD2|many|14
TGTGCCAGCTCCGGGACTAGCGGAAGGAATGAGCAGTTCTTC
CASSGTSGRNEQFF
>TRBJ2-2|TRBV10-1|-|-|14
TGCGCCAGCAGAGGTGCAGTCAACACCGGGGAGCTGTTTTTT
CASRGAVNTGELFF
>TRBJ2-1|TRBV6-2/TRBV6-3|-|few|14
TGTGCCAGCAGTTACAGGGTATCCTACAATGAGCAGTTCTTC
CASSYRVSYNEQFF
>TRBJ2-5|TRBV7-2|TRBD2|-|14
TGTGCCAGCAGCCCAGCGGGGGCGCAAGAGACCCAGTACTTC
CASSPAGAQETQYF
>TRBJ2-2|TRBV5-4|TRBD2|few|17
TGTGCCAGCAGCCCTCCCCGGGGAGCGGGGGGCACCGGGGAGCTGTTTTTT
CASSPPRGAGGTGELFF
>TRBJ2-7|TRBV29-1|-|few|14
TGCAGCGTTACCGGAGCAGGGACGGTCTACGAGCAGTACTTC
CSVTGAGTVYEQYF
>TRBJ2-5|TRBV28|TRBD1|few|14
TGTGCCAGCACCGGACAGGTCCTACAAGAGACCCAGTACTTC
CASTGQVLQETQYF
>TRBJ2-3|TRBV7-3|TRBD2|many|15
TGTGCCAGCAGCTTTGCGGGGGGGGGCACAGATACGCAGTATTTT
CASSFAGGGTDTQYF
>TRBJ2-7|TRBV4-2|TRBD1|few|15
TGTGCCAGCAGCCCTGAAAGGGGACAGGGTGGGGAGCAGTACTTC
CASSPERGQGGEQYF
>TRBJ1-2|TRBV7-9|-|-|12
TGTGCCAGCAGCTCCCCGACGGATGGCTACACCTTC
CASSSPTDGYTF
>TRBJ1-2|TRBV12-3/TRBV12-4|-|-|14
TGTGCCAGCAGTCGGATAGGGGAGTCTGGGGGCTACACCTTC
CASSRIGESGGYTF
>TRBJ2-1|TRBV28|-|few|14
TGTGCCAGCAGTTACCCGGGGGCCCACAATGAGCAGTTCTTC
CASSYPGAHNEQFF
>TRBJ2-3|TRBV12-3/TRBV12-4|-|-|14
TGTGCCAGCAGTTTGGGTGGCGTGACAGATACGCAGTATTTT
CASSLGGVTDTQYF
>TRBJ2-1|TRBV6-2/TRBV6-3|TRBD1|few|16
TGTGCCAGCAGAACTGCCGGGACAGCTGCCTACAATGAGCAGTTCTTC
CASRTAGTAAYNEQFF
>TRBJ1-5|TRBV5-6|-|-|12
TGTGCCAGCAGCTTGTCCGGCCAGCCCCAGCATTTT
CASSLSGQPQHF
>TRBJ2-2|TRBV5-1|TRBD1|-|14
TGCGCCAGCAGCACCGACAGGGAGCACGGGGAGCTGTTTTTT
CASSTDREHGELFF
>TRBJ1-5|TRBV27|-|few|17
TGTGCCAGCAGTCCCGCCGGGACGGTATATAGCAATCAGCCCCAGCATTTT
CASSPAGTVYSNQPQHF
>TRBJ1-4|TRBV6-1|TRBD1|-|13
TGTGCCGGCCGGACAGGTTCGGGCGAAAAACTGTTTTTT
CAGRTGSGEKLFF
>TRBJ2-7|TRBV12-3/TRBV12-4|-|many|15
TGTGCCAGCAGTTTGGGGGGGGCCCTCTCCTACGAGCAGTACTTC
CASSLGGALSYEQYF
>TRBJ2-1|TRBV5-1|TRBD1|few|13
TGCGCCAGCAGCGGGGACAGATACAATGAGCAGTTCTTC
CASSGDRYNEQFF
>TRBJ2-7|TRBV20-1|-|few|14
TGCAGTGCTAGAGATCTCGGGCATCCCTACGAGCAGTACTTC
CSARDLGHPYEQYF
>TRBJ2-4|TRBV21-1|-|once|13
TGTGCCAGCAGCAAACCCTGTGGACGCATTCAGTACTTC
CASSKPCGRIQYF
>TRBJ1-1|TRBV12-3/TRBV12-4|-|few|14
TGTGCCAGCAGTGTACGGGGGGGAGGCACTGAAGCTTTCTTT
CASSVRGGGTEAFF
>TRBJ1-1|TRBV20-1|-|-|13
TGCAGTGCTGTGTCAGAAATAAACACTGAAGCTTTCTTT
CSAVSEINTEAFF
>TRBJ2-2|TRBV12-3/TRBV12-4|TRBD2|-|18
TGTGCCAGCAGTTTCGCACTAGCGGGGGGCTTGAACACCGGGGAGCTGTTTTTT
CASSFALAGGLNTGELFF
>TRBJ2-5|TRBV11-2|-|-|14
TGTGCCAGCAGGGTCCGGGTTGGCCAAGAGACCCAGTACTTC
CASRVRVGQETQYF
>TRBJ1-2|TRBV29-1|-|few|13
TGCAGCGTCGATTTCTTGGGTGAAAATGGCTACACCTTC
CSVDFLGENGYTF
>TRBJ2-5|TRBV6-2/TRBV6-3|TRBD2|few|18
TGTGCCAGCAATCCGGGCCCGGGACTAGCGGGGAGAGGAGAGACCCAGTACTTC
CASNPGPGLAGRGETQYF
>TRBJ2-5|TRBV12-3/TRBV12-4|-|few|14
TGTGCCAGCAGTTCGACCACCGGGTTAAAGACCCAGTACTTC
CASSSTTGLKTQYF
>TRBJ2-2|TRBV5-1|-|-|15
TGCGCCAGCAGCTGGAACGACAGTCCCACCGGGGAGCTGTTTTTT
CASSWNDSPTGELFF
>TRBJ2-5|TRBV4-1|-|-|15
TGCGCCAGCAAGGTTTGGGGGGTCGGGTGGAAGACCCAGTACTTC
CASKVWGVGWKTQYF
>TRBJ2-3|TRBV6-1|-|-|17
TGTGCCAGCAGTACCTCCGGGACACGGGAGAGCACAGATACGCAGTATTTT
CASSTSGTRESTDTQYF
>TRBJ2-1|TRBV3-1|-|many|12
TGTGCCAGCAGCCCAGTGGGGGGCGAGCAGTTCTTC
CASSPVGGEQFF